The 24 T cell receptor beta chains below were found in one sample sequenced in a study of T-cell memory formation after mild COVID-19. TCRdb independently ran MiXCR on the 5' RACE reads; one entry per CDR3 protein. The data contain some 350,000 distinct CDR3 sequences, roughly 15% of them singletons. The material sequenced was PBMCs or a T cell subset sorted from them (not recorded which). The receptors were sampled from a young man who had mild COVID-19 (a few samples of this study predate the infection). Cell type and time point are not known.

The genes are TRBV9 and TRBJ1-2, with D perhaps matching TRBD1 (6 bases). Trimming cost V 7 bases and J 5 bases, with 21 bases left between them. This CDR3 comprises 15 residues. Germline V gene lookup returns CDR1 SGDLS and CDR2 YYNGEE. As DNA, the CDR3 is TGTGCCAGCGGGACCCTTTCCGGGACACAATATGGCTACACCTTC. It specifies CASGTLSGTQYGYTF.

This clonotype was counted a few times. The chain joins TRBV7-2 to TRBJ2-7; a possible D gene is TRBD2 (6 bases). The germline V gene has CDR1 SGHTA and CDR2 FQGNSA. The germline V and J ends were trimmed by 4 bases and 4 bases, with 11 bases remaining between them. The length of the CDR3 is 13 residues. This CDR3 is CASSSSAGYEQYV. In DNA, the CDR3 is TGTGCCAGCAGCTCCTCCGCGGGATACGAGCAGTACGTC.

The CDR3 loop is CSASLGTTEAFF. CDR3 DNA: TGCAGTGCTAGTTTGGGTACGACTGAAGCTTTCTTT. The chain joins TRBV20-1 to TRBJ1-1, with D unclear. V lost 3 bases and J lost 5, with 10 bases in between. Germline CDR1 DFQATT, CDR2 SNEGSKA (reference sequence). The CDR3 is 12 amino acids.

The chain combines TRBV14 with TRBJ2-2; D remains ambiguous. V was cut by 10 bases and J by 5 bases, with 8 bases left in between. The CDR3 is 11 amino acids. Germline CDR1 SGHDN, CDR2 FVKESK. The CDR3 sequence: CATEMTGELFF. The CDR3 coding sequence is TGTGCCACCGAAATGACCGGGGAGCTGTTTTTT.

This clonotype has only a few counts. The chain couples TRBV6-4 to TRBJ1-1, with D possibly being TRBD1 (6 bases). Trimming removed 3 bases from V and 4 bases from J, with 12 bases in between. This CDR3 spans 14 amino acids. The germline V gene encodes CDR1 MRHNA and CDR2 SNTAGT. The CDR3 bases are TGTGCCAGCAGTGAGTCAGGGGTTGCCACTGAAGCTTTCTTT. Translation: CASSESGVATEAFF.

This clonotype was detected only a few times. The chain recombines TRBV7-6 with TRBJ2-7, with D unclear. Trimming pared 1 base from V and 3 bases from J, leaving 10 bases between. Germline V gene data show CDR1 as SGHVS and CDR2 as FNYEAQ. The CDR3 is 14 residues long. As DNA, the CDR3 is TGTGCCAGCAGCTTAGTTCGAGAACACTACGAGCAGTACTTC. Residues: CASSLVREHYEQYF. The variable domain in full, completed from reference TRBV7-6 and TRBJ2-7, reads GAGVSQSPRYKVTKRGQDVALRCDPISGHVSLYWYRQALGQGPEFLTYFNYEAQQDKSGLPNDRFSAERPEGSISTLTIQRTEQRDSAMYRCASSLVREHYEQYFGPGTRLTVT.

As to this clonotype: The junction and the germline gene differ at one end; a read error may be behind it. The J gene is TRBJ1-3, the V gene TRBV4-3; TRBD1 matches 7 bases. CDR3 size: 17 residues. Germline CDR1 LGHNA, CDR2 YSLEER. This CDR3 is CASSQEVTTGRGNTIYF. CDR3 bases: TGCGCCAGCAGCCAAGAAGTTACGACAGGGAGAGGAAATACCATATATTTT.

This clonotype was seen repeatedly, ten times or more. The chain employs TRBV6-4 and TRBJ2-1, with 8 bases that match TRBD2. CDR3 size: 15 residues. Trimming removed 3 bases from V and 3 bases from J; junction bases left unmatched: 4. The germline gives CDR1 MRHNA, CDR2 SNTAGT. The CDR3 DNA follows: TGTGCCAGCAGTGAAAACGGGGGGGTCTACAATGAGCAGTTCTTC. Translation: CASSENGGVYNEQFF.

There are a few counts of this clonotype. The rearrangement joins TRBV12-3 or TRBV12-4 to TRBJ1-1; maybe TRBD1 (6 bases). Trimming pared 5 bases from V and 7 bases from J, leaving 14 bases between. The CDR3 sequence is 13 residues long. CDR3: CASSIWTDREAFF. The CDR3 DNA reads as TGTGCCAGCAGTATCTGGACAGATCGTGAAGCTTTCTTT.

The DNA for the CDR3 is TGTGCCAGCAGCTTTAGGAATGGCCAGGGTCCCGGCAATCAGCCCCAGCATTTT. Protein product: CASSFRNGQGPGNQPQHF. V gene TRBV7-9 combines with J gene TRBJ1-5; D is possibly TRBD1 (5 bases). V shed 3 bases and J shed 2 bases, with 20 bases lying between them. The CDR3 loop spans 18 amino acids. Germline CDR1 SEHNR, CDR2 FQNEAQ (reference sequence).

In this sample, this clonotype turned up a few times. The gene calls are TRBV5-1 and TRBJ1-1, with TRBD1 matching 9 bases. This CDR3 region has 14 residues. The V gene's germline CDR1 is SGHRS and CDR2 YFSETQ. Trimming cost V 3 bases and J 3 bases; bases outside gene matches: 3. CDR3 amino acids: CASSSHRGHTEAFF. The CDR3, as DNA: TGCGCCAGCAGCTCACACAGGGGGCACACTGAAGCTTTCTTT.

This clonotype was picked up a small number of times. This rearrangement joins TRBV28 to TRBJ1-6; a weak D match, TRBD1 (6 bases). Looked up from germline, CDR1 is MDHEN and CDR2 is SYDVKM. With 6 bases removed from V and 0 bases from J, the gap between germline ends came to 12 bases. This CDR3 is built from 16 residues. The CDR3 here is CASRSTGLSYNSPLHF. As DNA, the CDR3 is TGTGCCAGCAGATCGACAGGCCTCTCCTATAATTCACCCCTCCACTTT.

J is TRBJ2-6 and V is TRBV14; D gene unclear. CDR3 length equals 13 residues. Germline V lookup: CDR1 SGHDN, CDR2 FVKESK. Between the trimmed V and J ends, which lost 1 base and 2 bases, there was a span of 0 bases. CDR3 nucleotides: TGTGCCAGCAGCCAAGCTGGGGCCAACGTCCTGACTTTC. Translated, it gives CASSQAGANVLTF. Together with reference TRBV14 and TRBJ2-6, the CDR3 gives the full variable domain: EAGVTQFPSHSVIEKGQTVTLRCDPISGHDNLYWYRRVMGKEIKFLLHFVKESKQDESGMPNNRFLAERTGGTYSTLKVQPAELEDSGVYFCASSQAGANVLTFGAGSRLTVL.

This clonotype was counted at least ten times. The rearrangement links TRBV7-2 to TRBJ2-3, with 12 bases matching TRBD2. The CDR3 length is 16 residues. From germline, CDR1 is SGHTA and CDR2 FQGNSA. After removal of 3 bases from V and 5 bases from J, the junction contained 6 bases not matched to a gene. This CDR3 is CASSFGTSGLGDTQYF. The CDR3 DNA follows: TGTGCCAGCAGCTTCGGGACTAGCGGGTTGGGAGATACGCAGTATTTT.

The chain employs TRBV12-3 or TRBV12-4 and TRBJ1-2, with no clear D. This CDR3 is built from 12 residues. V shed 6 bases and J shed 2 bases, with 7 bases lying between them. The CDR3 region has the DNA TGTGCCAGCAGCTTGACAAACTATGGCTACACCTTC. Protein sequence: CASSLTNYGYTF.

The rearrangement uses TRBV4-1 and TRBJ2-7, with TRBD1 matching over 7 bases. Germline V CDR1 and CDR2: MGHRA, YSYEKL. This CDR3 has 15 amino acids. V lost 6 bases to trimming and J lost 5 bases; unmatched junction nucleotides: 13. CDR3 amino acids: CASSRQGSSNNEQYF. CDR3 DNA: TGCGCCAGCAGTCGACAGGGCTCCTCTAACAACGAGCAGTACTTC.

The rearrangement links TRBV5-1 to TRBJ2-7; possibly TRBD2 for D (7 bases). Trimming left V 4 bases short and J 4 bases short, with 21 bases between. The germline CDR1 and CDR2 sequences are SGHRS and YFSETQ. CDR3 size: 16 residues. The CDR3 bases are TGCGCCAGCAGCCCGGGGGGCTCGGGTGGATATTACGAGCAGTACTTC. Translating it yields CASSPGGSGGYYEQYF.

This clonotype was counted between two and nine times. V usage is TRBV5-6 and J usage is TRBJ2-7; 8 bases align to TRBD1. V dropped 3 bases and J dropped 0; count of bases not matched to a gene: 5. The CDR3 is made up of 15 amino acids. Germline V gene data show CDR1 as SGHDT and CDR2 as YYEEEE. This CDR3 is CASSSRTGSSYEQYF. The CDR3 DNA reads TGTGCCAGCAGCTCGAGGACAGGGAGCTCCTACGAGCAGTACTTC.

This clonotype was detected a few times. V is TRBV11-2 and J is TRBJ2-7; the match to TRBD1 covers 8 bases. The length of the CDR3 is 15 residues. CDR1 and CDR2 from the germline V gene are SGHAT and FQNNGV. Trimming cost V 0 bases and J 7 bases; bases outside gene matches: 8. CDR3 in DNA: TGTGCCAGCAGCTTAGATCGGCAGGGGGCCCGGGAGCAGTACTTC. It specifies CASSLDRQGAREQYF. Full variable domain (rest looked up from reference TRBV11-2 and TRBJ2-7): EAGVAQSPRYKIIEKRQSVAFWCNPISGHATLYWYQQILGQGPKLLIQFQNNGVVDDSQLPKDRFSAERLKGVDSTLKIQPAKLEDSAVYLCASSLDRQGAREQYFGPGTRLTVT.

This clonotype was observed at least ten times. V is TRBV7-3 and J is TRBJ2-6; D not certain. Per the germline V gene, CDR1 is SGHTA and CDR2 is FQGTGA. The CDR3 is made up of 13 amino acids. V was trimmed by 6 bases and J by 1 base, leaving 4 bases between them. The CDR3 region is CASRPSGANVLTF. CDR3 nucleotide sequence: TGTGCCAGCAGGCCTTCTGGGGCCAACGTCCTGACTTTC.

This clonotype appeared a few times. This chain uses TRBV9 with TRBJ1-2, with D maybe TRBD1 (5 bases). The CDR3 loop spans 14 amino acids. V was shortened by 0 bases and J by 7 bases, with 13 bases between the two germline ends. Germline V gene data show CDR1 as SGDLS and CDR2 as YYNGEE. CDR3 coding DNA: TGTGCCAGCAGCGTAGTCACCGGGGCAGGTGGCTACACCTTC. Its protein product is CASSVVTGAGGYTF.

This clonotype came up once. The rearrangement joins TRBV18 to TRBJ2-7, with 7 bases matching TRBD1. The CDR3 is 15 residues long. Germline V gene sequence: CDR1 KGHSH, CDR2 LQKENI. V lost 3 bases to trimming and J lost 0 bases; unmatched junction nucleotides: 5. The CDR3 here is CASSPTGTASYEQYF. In nucleotides, the CDR3 is TGTGCCAGCTCACCTACCGGGACAGCCTCCTACGAGCAGTACTTC. The full variable domain, in which reference TRBV18 and TRBJ2-7 provide the parts outside the CDR3, is NAGVMQNPRHLVRRRGQEARLRCSPMKGHSHVYWYRQLPEEGLKFMVYLQKENIIDESGMPKERFSAEFPKEGPSILRIQQVVRGDSAAYFCASSPTGTASYEQYFGPGTRLTVT.

This clonotype occurred many times. The chain is built from TRBV7-2 and TRBJ2-2; TRBD2 might be the D (5 bases). V lost 0 bases and J lost 1, with 12 bases in between. The CDR3 length is 17 residues. CDR1 is SGHTA and CDR2 is FQGNSA in the germline V gene. The CDR3 protein is CASSLALNGVNTGELFF. The DNA for the CDR3 is TGTGCCAGCAGCTTAGCGCTTAACGGGGTGAACACCGGGGAGCTGTTTTTT.

The sample holds a few counts of this clonotype. The gene calls are TRBV5-1 and TRBJ1-1, with D possibly matching TRBD1 (5 bases). The CDR3 is 13 residues long. Trimming pared 7 bases from V and 3 bases from J, leaving 13 bases between. CDR1 and CDR2 from the germline V gene are SGHRS and YFSETQ. The CDR3: CASGRQGDTEAFF. In DNA form, the CDR3 reads TGCGCCAGCGGGAGGCAGGGAGACACTGAAGCTTTCTTT.